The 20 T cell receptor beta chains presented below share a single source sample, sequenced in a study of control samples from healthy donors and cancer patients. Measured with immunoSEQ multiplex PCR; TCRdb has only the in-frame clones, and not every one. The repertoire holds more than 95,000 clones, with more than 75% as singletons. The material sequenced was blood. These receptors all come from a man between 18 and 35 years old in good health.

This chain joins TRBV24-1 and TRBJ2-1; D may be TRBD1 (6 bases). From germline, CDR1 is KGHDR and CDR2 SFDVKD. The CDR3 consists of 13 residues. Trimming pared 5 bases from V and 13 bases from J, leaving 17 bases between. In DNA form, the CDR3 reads TGTGCCACCAGTGCCGAATTTGGGGGCGCTCAGTTCTTC. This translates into CATSAEFGGAQFF.

CDR3 residues: CASSPRTSGEADTQYF. The CDR3 nucleotides read TGTGCCAGTAGTCCCAGGACTAGCGGGGAGGCAGATACGCAGTATTTT. This rearrangement joins TRBV19 to TRBJ2-3; 12 bases align to TRBD2. Losses at the gene ends were 5 bases for V and 4 bases for J; bases not matched to a gene: 7. The CDR3 is made up of 16 amino acids. Germline V gene lookup returns CDR1 LNHDA and CDR2 SQIVND (reference sequence).

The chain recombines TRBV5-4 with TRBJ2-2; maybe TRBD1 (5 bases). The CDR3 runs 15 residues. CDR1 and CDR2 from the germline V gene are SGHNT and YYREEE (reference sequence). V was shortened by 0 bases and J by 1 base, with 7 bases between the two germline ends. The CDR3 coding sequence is TGTGCCAGCAGCTTGGTCGGACAGAACACCGGGGAGCTGTTTTTT. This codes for CASSLVGQNTGELFF.

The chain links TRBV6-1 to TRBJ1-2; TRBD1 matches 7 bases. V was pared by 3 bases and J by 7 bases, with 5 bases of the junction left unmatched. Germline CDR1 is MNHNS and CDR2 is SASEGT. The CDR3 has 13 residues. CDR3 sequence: CASSDLGQAGYTF. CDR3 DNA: TGTGCCAGCAGTGACCTTGGACAGGCTGGCTACACCTTC.

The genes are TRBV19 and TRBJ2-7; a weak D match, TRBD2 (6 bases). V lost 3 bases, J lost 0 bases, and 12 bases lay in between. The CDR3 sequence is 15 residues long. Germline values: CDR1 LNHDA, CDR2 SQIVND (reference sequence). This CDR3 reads CASSIRGTLSYEQYF. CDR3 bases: TGTGCCAGTAGTATTCGGGGGACCCTCTCCTACGAGCAGTACTTC.

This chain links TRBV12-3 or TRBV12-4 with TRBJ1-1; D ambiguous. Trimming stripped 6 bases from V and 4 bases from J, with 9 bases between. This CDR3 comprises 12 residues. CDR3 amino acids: CASSPTGTEAFF. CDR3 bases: TGTGCCAGCAGCCCTACCGGCACTGAAGCTTTCTTT.

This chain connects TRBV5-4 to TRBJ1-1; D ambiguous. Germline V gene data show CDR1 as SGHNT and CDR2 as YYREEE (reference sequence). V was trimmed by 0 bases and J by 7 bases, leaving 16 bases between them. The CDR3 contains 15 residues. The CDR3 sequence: CASSLGTTAANEAFF. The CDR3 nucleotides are TGTGCCAGCAGCTTGGGTACAACAGCTGCCAATGAAGCTTTCTTT. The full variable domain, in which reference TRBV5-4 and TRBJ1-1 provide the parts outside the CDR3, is ETGVTQSPTHLIKTRGQQVTLRCSSQSGHNTVSWYQQALGQGPQFIFQYYREEENGRGNFPPRFSGLQFPNYSSELNVNALELDDSALYLCASSLGTTAANEAFFGQGTRLTVV.

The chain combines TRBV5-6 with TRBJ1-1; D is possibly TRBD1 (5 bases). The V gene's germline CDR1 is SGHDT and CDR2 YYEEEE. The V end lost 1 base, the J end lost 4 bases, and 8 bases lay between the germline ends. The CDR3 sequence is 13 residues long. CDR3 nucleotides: TGTGCCAGCAGCTTGCAGGGATCCACTGAAGCTTTCTTT. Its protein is CASSLQGSTEAFF.

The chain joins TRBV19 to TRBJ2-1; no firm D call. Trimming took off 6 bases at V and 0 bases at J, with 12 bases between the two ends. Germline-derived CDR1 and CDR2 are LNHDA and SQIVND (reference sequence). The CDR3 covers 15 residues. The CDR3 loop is CASSQRYSSYNEQFF. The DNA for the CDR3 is TGTGCCAGTAGCCAGCGATACAGCTCCTACAATGAGCAGTTCTTC.

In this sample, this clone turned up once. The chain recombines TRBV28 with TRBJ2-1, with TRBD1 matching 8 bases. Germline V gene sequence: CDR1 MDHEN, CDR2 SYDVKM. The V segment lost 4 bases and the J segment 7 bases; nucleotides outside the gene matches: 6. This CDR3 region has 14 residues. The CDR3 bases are TGTGCCAGCAGTTCCCTGACAGGGGTGAATGAGCAGTTCTTC. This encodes CASSSLTGVNEQFF. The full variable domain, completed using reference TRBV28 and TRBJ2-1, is DVKVTQSSRYLVKRTGEKVFLECVQDMDHENMFWYRQDPGLGLRLIYFSYDVKMKEKGDIPEGYSVSREKKERFSLILESASTNQTSMYLCASSSLTGVNEQFFGPGTRLTVL.

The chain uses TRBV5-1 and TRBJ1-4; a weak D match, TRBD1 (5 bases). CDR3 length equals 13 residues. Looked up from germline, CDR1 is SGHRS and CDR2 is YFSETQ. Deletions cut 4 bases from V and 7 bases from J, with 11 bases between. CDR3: CASSGTRAEKLFF. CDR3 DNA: TGCGCCAGCAGCGGAACCAGGGCTGAAAAACTGTTTTTT.

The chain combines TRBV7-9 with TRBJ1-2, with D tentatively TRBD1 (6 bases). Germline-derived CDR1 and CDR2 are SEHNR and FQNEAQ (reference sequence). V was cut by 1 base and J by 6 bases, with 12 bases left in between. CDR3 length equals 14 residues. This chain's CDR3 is CASSLVNRVNGYTF. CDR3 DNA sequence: TGTGCCAGCAGCTTAGTTAACAGGGTGAATGGCTACACCTTC.

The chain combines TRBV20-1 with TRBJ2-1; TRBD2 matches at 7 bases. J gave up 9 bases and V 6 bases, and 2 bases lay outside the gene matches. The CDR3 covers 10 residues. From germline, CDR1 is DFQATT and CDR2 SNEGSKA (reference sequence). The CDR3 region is CSALAGEQFF. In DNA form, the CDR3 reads TGCAGTGCATTAGCGGGTGAGCAGTTCTTC.

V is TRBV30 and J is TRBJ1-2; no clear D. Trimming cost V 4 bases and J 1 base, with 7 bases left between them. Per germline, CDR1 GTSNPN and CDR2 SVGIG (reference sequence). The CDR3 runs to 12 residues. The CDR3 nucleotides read TGTGCCTGGAAGACGGGTAACTATGGCTACACCTTC. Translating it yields CAWKTGNYGYTF. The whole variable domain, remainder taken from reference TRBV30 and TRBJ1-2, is SQTIHQWPATLVQPVGSPLSLECTVEGTSNPNLYWYRQAAGRGLQLLFYSVGIGQISSEVPQNLSASRPQDRQFILSSKKLLLSDSGFYLCAWKTGNYGYTFGSGTRLTVV.

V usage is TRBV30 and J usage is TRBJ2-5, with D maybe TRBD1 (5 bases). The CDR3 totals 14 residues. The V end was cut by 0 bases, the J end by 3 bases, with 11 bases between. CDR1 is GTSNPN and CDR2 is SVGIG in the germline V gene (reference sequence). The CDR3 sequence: CAWSVRAGKETQYF. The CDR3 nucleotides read TGTGCCTGGAGTGTACGGGCAGGGAAAGAGACCCAGTACTTC.

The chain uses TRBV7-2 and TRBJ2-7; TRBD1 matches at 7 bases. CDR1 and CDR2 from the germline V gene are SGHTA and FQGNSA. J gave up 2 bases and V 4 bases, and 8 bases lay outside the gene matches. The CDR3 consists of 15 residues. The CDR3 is CASSSRVDRAYEQYF. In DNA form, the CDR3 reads TGTGCCAGCAGCTCTAGAGTCGACAGGGCCTACGAGCAGTACTTC.

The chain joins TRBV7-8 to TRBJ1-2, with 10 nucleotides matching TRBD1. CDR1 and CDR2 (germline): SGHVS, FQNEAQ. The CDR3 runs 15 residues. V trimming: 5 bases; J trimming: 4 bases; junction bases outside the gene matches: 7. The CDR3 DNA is TGTGCCAGCAGCCGGTCGACAGGGGGCGGCTATGGCTACACCTTC. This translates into CASSRSTGGGYGYTF.

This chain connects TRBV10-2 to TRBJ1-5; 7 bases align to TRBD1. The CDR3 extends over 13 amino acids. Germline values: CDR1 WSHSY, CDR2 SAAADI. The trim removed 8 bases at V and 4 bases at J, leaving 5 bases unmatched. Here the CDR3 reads CASGETGNQPQHF. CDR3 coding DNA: TGCGCCAGCGGGGAGACAGGGAATCAGCCCCAGCATTTT.

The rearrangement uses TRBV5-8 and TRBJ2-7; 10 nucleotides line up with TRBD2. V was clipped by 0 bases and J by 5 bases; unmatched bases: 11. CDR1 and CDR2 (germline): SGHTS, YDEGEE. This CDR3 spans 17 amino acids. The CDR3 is CASSLVVRLAGDHEQYF. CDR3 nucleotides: TGTGCCAGCAGCTTGGTAGTGCGGCTAGCGGGAGACCACGAGCAGTACTTC.

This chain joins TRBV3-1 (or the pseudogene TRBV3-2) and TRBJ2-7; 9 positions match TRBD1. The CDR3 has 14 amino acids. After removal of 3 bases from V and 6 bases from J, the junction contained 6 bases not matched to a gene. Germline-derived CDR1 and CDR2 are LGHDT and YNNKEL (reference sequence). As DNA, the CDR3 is TGTGCCAGCAGCCATCTGGGGACAGGGTTCGAGCAGTACTTC. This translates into CASSHLGTGFEQYF.